This passage covers 24 T cell receptor beta chains from one sample sequenced in a study of CD8 T cells in Susac syndrome. Random-hexamer reverse transcription was applied to 0.5 to 1 ug RNA. One entry per CDR3 protein, called by TCRdb with MiXCR from the immunoSEQ multiplex PCR reads. The table lists about 140,000 distinct CDR3 sequences, approximately 95% of them singletons. Material for sequencing was CD4+ T cells from PBMCs. These receptors were taken from a human donor with Susac syndrome.

The genes are TRBV29-1 and TRBJ2-7; 14 nucleotides agree with TRBD2. With V trimmed by 1 base and J by 9 bases, 5 bases remained unmatched. Germline-derived CDR1 and CDR2 are SQVTM and ANQGSEA. This CDR3 has 14 amino acids. The CDR3 DNA sequence: TGCAGCGTTGAAGTGGGGACTAGCGGGAGCGGGCAGTACTTC. Translation: CSVEVGTSGSGQYF.

The chain combines TRBV7-2 with TRBJ2-5; possible D gene TRBD1, 6 bases. This CDR3 has 13 residues. Germline CDR1 is SGHTA and CDR2 is FQGNSA. Trimming cost V 1 base and J 5 bases, with 8 bases left between them. CDR3 loop: CASSLVDRETQYF. The CDR3 nucleotides read TGTGCCAGCAGCTTAGTTGACAGGGAGACCCAGTACTTC.

This clonotype has more than one count but fewer than ten. V is TRBV9 and J is TRBJ2-3; no clear D gene. Germline V lookup: CDR1 SGDLS, CDR2 YYNGEE. With 2 bases removed from V and 0 bases from J, the gap between germline ends came to 7 bases. The length of the CDR3 is 14 residues. The CDR3 region has the DNA TGTGCCAGCAGCGTCGGCGAGAGCACAGATACGCAGTATTTT. Translating gives CASSVGESTDTQYF.

The rearrangement joins TRBV2 to TRBJ1-2; D gene uncertain. Trimming left V 5 bases short and J 4 bases short, with 8 bases between. The CDR3 totals 12 residues. The germline gives CDR1 SNHLY, CDR2 FYNNEI. In DNA form, the CDR3 reads TGTGCCAGCAGTATTCGTATCTATGGCTACACCTTC. Residues: CASSIRIYGYTF.

The chain combines TRBV4-2 with TRBJ2-1, with 13 bases aligning to TRBD2. CDR1 is LGHNA, CDR2 YNFKEQ, per germline. J lost 4 bases, V lost 2 bases, and 2 bases had no gene match. The CDR3 runs to 16 residues. Here the CDR3 reads CASSQSGLAGYNEQFF. Here the CDR3 DNA reads TGTGCCAGCAGCCAATCGGGACTAGCGGGGTACAATGAGCAGTTCTTC.

The rearrangement links TRBV6-2 or TRBV6-3 to TRBJ2-1; D uncertain. The V gene's germline CDR1 is MNHEY and CDR2 SVGEGT. The ends were cut back, 6 bases at V and 2 bases at J, with 17 bases in the middle. The CDR3 is 16 residues long. This CDR3 is CASSTPGSRTYNEQFF. The CDR3 DNA sequence: TGTGCCAGCAGCACCCCGGGTTCTAGAACCTACAATGAGCAGTTCTTC.

This sequence joins TRBV5-1 and TRBJ2-5, with D possibly being TRBD1 (7 bases). Germline values: CDR1 SGHRS, CDR2 YFSETQ. This CDR3 is built from 15 residues. The germline V and J ends were trimmed by 1 base and 4 bases, with 14 bases remaining between them. CDR3 coding DNA: TGCGCCAGCAGCTTGAACAGGGGAGGAGGAGAGACCCAGTACTTC. This translates into CASSLNRGGGETQYF.

The rearrangement joins TRBV5-6 to TRBJ2-7; D is uncertain. This CDR3 contains 11 residues. V was clipped by 1 base and J by 5 bases, with 4 bases between them. Germline CDR1 and CDR2: SGHDT and YYEEEE. CDR3 coding DNA: TGTGCCAGCAGCTTGTTAGACGAGCAGTACTTC. Translating it yields CASSLLDEQYF.

The genes are TRBV29-1 and TRBJ1-2, with D possibly TRBD1 on 5 matching bases. V lost 0 bases and J 8 bases, leaving 16 bases between the germline ends. The CDR3 sequence is 14 residues long. Germline lookup yields CDR1 SQVTM and CDR2 ANQGSEA. CDR3 residues: CSVEDVAPPGGYTF. The CDR3 DNA reads TGCAGCGTTGAAGATGTTGCCCCCCCAGGGGGCTACACCTTC.

This chain links TRBV13 with TRBJ2-5; 7 positions agree with TRBD2. The CDR3 is 14 amino acids. CDR1 PRHDT and CDR2 FYEKMQ come from the germline V gene (reference sequence). J was trimmed by 6 bases and V by 4 bases; bases with no gene match: 8. CDR3 bases: TGTGCCAGCAGCTCCCGCCTAGCGGTACAGACCCAGTACTTC. Its translation: CASSSRLAVQTQYF.

A single count supports this clonotype. The V and J genes are TRBV5-1 and TRBJ2-3; 7 bases are a match to TRBD1. There are 16 residues in the CDR3. Germline V gene lookup returns CDR1 SGHRS and CDR2 YFSETQ. The ends lost 4 bases at V and 4 bases at J; junction bases unmatched: 12. The CDR3, as DNA: TGCGCCAGCAGCGACCCCAGACAGGGATCCGCAGATACGCAGTATTTT. This sequence encodes CASSDPRQGSADTQYF. The variable domain in full, completed from reference TRBV5-1 and TRBJ2-3, reads KAGVTQTPRYLIKTRGQQVTLSCSPISGHRSVSWYQQTPGQGLQFLFEYFSETQRNKGNFPGRFSGRQFSNSRSEMNVSTLELGDSALYLCASSDPRQGSADTQYFGPGTRLTVL.

The chain employs TRBV29-1 and TRBJ2-2; D gene ambiguous. This CDR3 comprises 12 residues. Trimming took off 3 bases at V and 4 bases at J, with 6 bases between the two ends. The V gene's germline CDR1 is SQVTM and CDR2 ANQGSEA. DNA of the CDR3: TGCAGCGTTGATTTGAGCACCGGGGAGCTGTTTTTT. The encoded protein is CSVDLSTGELFF.

This clonotype appeared once. The rearrangement links TRBV30 to TRBJ1-2; 8 bases agree with TRBD1. Per the germline V gene, CDR1 is GTSNPN and CDR2 is SVGIG (reference sequence). V lost 4 bases and J lost 4; bases outside the gene matches: 5. The CDR3 consists of 13 residues. For the CDR3, the DNA is TGTGCCTGGACCCGGGACAGGACCTATGGCTACACCTTC. Translated: CAWTRDRTYGYTF.

The chain joins TRBV3-1 to TRBJ2-4; TRBD2 matches at 8 bases. The V gene end was trimmed by 4 bases and the J gene end by 4 bases; junction bases not matched to a gene: 6. The CDR3 runs to 15 residues. Germline-derived CDR1 and CDR2 are LGHDT and YNNKEL (reference sequence). As DNA, the CDR3 is TGTGCCAGCAGCCCAACCGGGACTAGAAAAAACATTCAGTACTTC. Translating it yields CASSPTGTRKNIQYF.

This sequence joins TRBV20-1 and TRBJ1-5; D is possibly TRBD1 (5 bases). Trimming left V 4 bases short and J 7 bases short, with 14 bases between. The germline V gene has CDR1 DFQATT and CDR2 SNEGSKA (reference sequence). The CDR3 consists of 13 residues. The CDR3 nucleotides are TGCAGTGCTACGGCAGGGAGGGAACAGCCCCAGCATTTT. This codes for CSATAGREQPQHF.

This chain connects TRBV25-1 to TRBJ1-2, with D perhaps matching TRBD1 (5 bases). Germline V gene lookup returns CDR1 MGHDK and CDR2 SYGVNS. Trimming took off 5 bases at V and 2 bases at J, with 9 bases between the two ends. The CDR3 loop spans 13 amino acids. The CDR3 spells CASSWDPNYGYTF. The CDR3 DNA reads as TGTGCCAGCAGTTGGGACCCGAACTATGGCTACACCTTC.

The chain is built from TRBV5-4 and TRBJ2-1; 8 nucleotides line up with TRBD1. The germline V gene encodes CDR1 SGHNT and CDR2 YYREEE (reference sequence). The CDR3 runs to 14 residues. Trimming took 1 base from V and 7 from J; bases not matched to a gene: 4. The DNA for the CDR3 is TGTGCCAGCAGCTTGAAAGGGACAGGTAATGAGCAGTTCTTC. Amino acid sequence: CASSLKGTGNEQFF.

This sequence joins TRBV4-1 and TRBJ2-1, with D possibly TRBD2 on 6 matching bases. The CDR3 loop spans 17 amino acids. The V gene lost 1 base and the J gene lost 8 bases, with 21 bases spanning the gap. Germline lookup yields CDR1 MGHRA and CDR2 YSYEKL. The CDR3 sequence is CASSQVDMGLSFDEQFF. CDR3 DNA: TGCGCCAGCAGCCAAGTGGATATGGGACTCTCATTTGATGAGCAGTTCTTC.

J is TRBJ2-3 and V is TRBV12-3 or TRBV12-4, with D perhaps matching TRBD1 or TRBD2 (5 bases each). Deletions cut 5 bases from V and 7 bases from J, with 16 bases between. This CDR3 has 14 residues. CDR3 bases: TGTGCCAGCAGTCCCTACGGGACGTCAAATACGCAGTATTTT. Its protein product is CASSPYGTSNTQYF.

The rearrangement joins TRBV2 to TRBJ2-1; TRBD1 matches at 9 bases. Germline trimming cut 10 bases from V and 8 bases from J; bases unmatched to any gene: 6. Germline lookup yields CDR1 SNHLY and CDR2 FYNNEI. The CDR3 contains 12 residues. The CDR3 nucleotides read TGTGCCAAACAACAGGGGGCCGATGAGCAGTTCTTC. This translates into CAKQQGADEQFF.

The chain links TRBV5-1 to TRBJ1-1, with a weak D call TRBD1 (6 bases). The CDR3 sequence is 14 residues long. Germline CDR1 SGHRS, CDR2 YFSETQ. V lost 0 bases, J lost 4 bases, and 10 bases lay in between. CDR3 amino acids: CASSLEGGSTEAFF. CDR3 nucleotides: TGCGCCAGCAGCTTGGAAGGGGGTAGCACTGAAGCTTTCTTT.

The chain links TRBV20-1 to TRBJ2-7; D perhaps matches TRBD2 (6 bases). CDR1 is DFQATT, CDR2 SNEGSKA, per germline (reference sequence). Trimming removed 4 bases from V and 1 base from J, with 17 bases in between. The CDR3 has 15 residues. For the CDR3, the DNA is TGCAGTGCTACATATCCGGGACTCCCATCCTACGAGCAGTACTTC. It yields the protein CSATYPGLPSYEQYF.

The genes are TRBV20-1 and TRBJ2-7; D is uncertain. Per germline, CDR1 DFQATT and CDR2 SNEGSKA (reference sequence). V dropped 5 bases and J dropped 6 bases, with 20 bases sitting between them. The CDR3 extends over 14 amino acids. CDR3 bases: TGCAGTGCTGAACCATACGCCCGACGCCCCGAGCAGTACTTC. Its protein is CSAEPYARRPEQYF.

This chain joins TRBV30 and TRBJ1-5, with 9 bases that match TRBD1. V was clipped by 3 bases and J by 4 bases; unmatched bases: 7. The CDR3 totals 15 residues. CDR1 is GTSNPN and CDR2 is SVGIG in the germline V gene (reference sequence). The CDR3 region has the DNA TGTGCCTGGAGGCGTGGGACAGGGAATAATCAGCCCCAGCATTTT. Its translation: CAWRRGTGNNQPQHF.